The 3 T cell receptor beta chains below come from one sample, sequenced in a study of T-cell reconstitution after alpha-beta-depleted transplantation in children. Unique molecular identifiers were used to barcode this TCRbeta library. TCRdb used MiXCR to reprocess the PCR reads, holding one entry per CDR3 protein. This table has 500,000 to 600,000 distinct CDR3 sequences, 32% appearing once. The sample here was PBMCs from the stem cell graft donor, taken from the stem cell graft. The receptors stem from a human donor who donated a stem cell graft to a child with aplastic anemia.

The gene calls are TRBV5-1 and TRBJ2-5; the match to TRBD2 covers 7 bases. The V gene's germline CDR1 is SGHRS and CDR2 YFSETQ. This CDR3 region has 16 residues. V lost 1 base and J lost 4; bases outside the gene matches: 10. The CDR3 protein is CASSLLLGGGSETQYF. Here the CDR3 DNA reads TGCGCCAGCAGCTTGCTTCTAGGCGGGGGATCAGAGACCCAGTACTTC.

This clonotype was seen only a few times. The chain is built from TRBV12-3 or TRBV12-4 and TRBJ1-4; 8 bases map to TRBD1. The trim removed 4 bases at V and 8 bases at J, leaving 6 bases unmatched. The CDR3 spans 14 residues. The CDR3 loop is CASSSTGGGEKLFF. The CDR3 bases are TGTGCCAGCAGTTCAACAGGGGGTGGGGAAAAACTGTTTTTT.

The chain joins TRBV27 to TRBJ2-3, with 9 bases fitting TRBD2. V lost 4 bases and J lost 7; bases outside the gene matches: 6. CDR1 is MNHEY, CDR2 SMNVEV, per germline (reference sequence). The CDR3 is 14 residues long. This chain's CDR3 is CASSYAGGPNTQYF. CDR3 nucleotide sequence: TGTGCCAGCAGTTACGCGGGAGGGCCGAATACGCAGTATTTT.